Below, 10 T cell receptor beta chains from the same sample are listed, as sequenced in a study of T cell repertoires in cytomegalovirus infection. Their target antigens are unknown. Each CDR3 protein gets one entry after TCRdb re-called the reads with MiXCR. The repertoire consists of approximately 1,000,000 distinct CDR3 sequences, with more than 25% occurring once and the leading ten covering more than 13%. The source was cultured CD8+ T cells from PBMCs, collected from culture after CMV antigen stimulation. The receptors derive from a human donor in good health (CMV status not recorded). Some clones in this sample may be carry-over from other donors' samples.

J is TRBJ1-5 and V is TRBV27; no clear D gene. CDR3 length: 12 amino acids. The ends were cut back, 11 bases at V and 0 bases at J, with 8 bases in the middle. The germline V gene has CDR1 MNHEY and CDR2 SMNVEV (reference sequence). CDR3 residues: CAVGYSNQPQHF. DNA for the CDR3: TGTGCCGTGGGGTATAGCAATCAGCCCCAGCATTTT.

The rearrangement joins TRBV12-3 or TRBV12-4 to TRBJ2-5; possible D gene TRBD2, 5 bases. The length of the CDR3 is 13 residues. V shed 5 bases and J shed 1 base, with 8 bases lying between them. CDR3 bases: TGTGCCAGCAGTCAGGCGGGCCAAGAGACCCAGTACTTC. It codes for CASSQAGQETQYF.

In this sample, this clonotype turned up many times. At one of its ends the junction is not consistent with the germline gene, which may arise from a read error. The chain combines TRBV12-3 or TRBV12-4 with TRBJ1-5; no definite D call. There are 12 residues in the CDR3. CDR3 coding DNA: TGTGCCAGCAGCTTAGACAATCAGCCCCAGCATTTT. Translation gives CASSLDNQPQHF.

This clonotype has just a few counts. CDR3: CASSYFGTQVDSTDTQYF. DNA of the CDR3: TGTGCCAGCAGTTACTTCGGAACACAGGTCGATAGCACAGATACGCAGTATTTT. The V gene is TRBV6-2 or TRBV6-3, the J gene TRBJ2-3; TRBD1 might be the D (5 bases). CDR3 length equals 18 residues. Deletions cut 1 base from V and 0 bases from J, with 17 bases between. Per germline, CDR1 MNHEY and CDR2 SVGEGT.

This clonotype has just a few counts. This chain uses TRBV25-1 with TRBJ2-6, with D uncertain. The germline gives CDR1 MGHDK, CDR2 SYGVNS. V was pared by 2 bases and J by 6 bases, with 11 bases between. This CDR3 contains 15 residues. The CDR3 spells CASSEGVLPANVLTF. The CDR3 nucleotides read TGTGCCAGCAGTGAAGGGGTCCTCCCGGCCAACGTCCTGACTTTC.

J is TRBJ1-1 and V is TRBV29-1, with D hard to call. The CDR3 covers 14 residues. Germline V gene data show CDR1 as SQVTM and CDR2 as ANQGSEA. Trimming took 1 base from V and 0 from J, leaving 9 bases between them. CDR3 in amino acids: CSVEAEGLNTEAFF. The CDR3 DNA reads TGCAGCGTTGAAGCGGAAGGTCTGAACACTGAAGCTTTCTTT.

The chain links TRBV7-2 to TRBJ1-1; TRBD1 matches 11 bases. This CDR3 is 15 amino acids long. From germline, CDR1 is SGHTA and CDR2 FQGNSA. Losses at the gene ends were 3 bases for V and 5 bases for J; bases not matched to a gene: 5. In DNA form, the CDR3 reads TGTGCCAGCAGCTTCAGGACAGGGGGCAGAACTGAAGCTTTCTTT. It encodes CASSFRTGGRTEAFF.

The rearrangement uses TRBV27 and TRBJ2-1, with D tentatively TRBD1 (6 bases). V shed 6 bases and J shed 4 bases, with 19 bases lying between them. The CDR3 loop spans 16 amino acids. Germline-derived CDR1 and CDR2 are MNHEY and SMNVEV (reference sequence). CDR3 protein: CASSLTTGILYNEQFF. DNA for the CDR3: TGTGCCAGCAGCCTTACAACAGGGATCCTTTACAATGAGCAGTTCTTC.

About this clonotype itself: The junction shows a germline mismatch at one end, possibly a read error. V and J are TRBV4-2 and TRBJ1-2; unclear D gene. Per the germline V gene, CDR1 is LGHNA and CDR2 is YNFKEQ. The CDR3 loop spans 17 amino acids. The DNA of the CDR3 is TGTGCCAACAGCCAATCGCCCGAGAGGAATCCTAACTATGGCTACACCTTC. Protein sequence: CANSQSPERNPNYGYTF.

The chain is built from TRBV5-4 and TRBJ1-2; D is possibly TRBD1 (5 bases). V lost 2 bases and J 3 bases, leaving 11 bases between the germline ends. Per the germline V gene, CDR1 is SGHNT and CDR2 is YYREEE (reference sequence). There are 14 residues in the CDR3. The CDR3 DNA reads as TGTGCCAGCAGCTTCAGGGCCTCCGACTATGGCTACACCTTC. This gives the protein CASSFRASDYGYTF.